The clone carrying this T cell receptor beta chain was picked up a small number of times. Using its own MiXCR run on the RT-PCR reads, TCRdb lists one record per CDR3 protein. In the table there are some 600,000 distinct CDR3 sequences, 14% of which are singletons. This sample is drawn from a study of response to subunit inactivated influenza vaccine. Trimming shortened V by 3 bases and J by 7 bases, and 16 bases separated the two germline ends. The germline V gene encodes CDR1 SGHDN and CDR2 FVKESK. The CDR3 spans 15 residues. The specimen comprised PBMCs from blood, sampled 14 to 15 days before vaccination. The sequence came from a man aged 45-60 years who received an inactivated influenza vaccine. The V call is TRBV14, the J call TRBJ2-1, with D tentatively TRBD2 (5 bases). DNA for the CDR3: TGTGCCAGCAGCCATTTTGGCCATAGCGCTAATGAGCAGTTCTTC. Its translation is CASSHFGHSANEQFF.